This T cell receptor beta chain was identified in a study of human T cells and chemical hapten exposure (dated by TCRdb to about 2021). Concerning the study at large: For sensitization, 2% DPC in acetone was applied to a 2 cm by 2 cm area of upper inner arm skin. Throughout the roughly 23-week study period, patients were also given weekly therapeutic DPC doses on the scalp. Patch testing on the upper back used Finn chambers containing 0.01% DPC, with scoring done after 6 days according to International Contact Dermatitis Research Group standards. Alopecia areata with under or over 50% scalp involvement, alopecia totalis and alopecia universalis were represented in the patient cohort, which was mostly female. Libraries were pooled for sequencing, and per-sample TCR yields varied mainly because of small differences in library volumes within the pool. This study followed changes in the peripheral blood TCR repertoire in vivo during primary and secondary sensitization of alopecia patients to the hapten diphenylcyclopropenone (DPC). Blood samples were taken from patients before sensitization (week 0) and at 2, 6 and about 24 weeks after DPC sensitization. Twenty-nine alopecia patients gave blood for TCR sequencing at one to four time points (pre-sensitization, 2, 6 and 24 weeks).

Summary of the overall study and its limitations: The number of PT1 expanded TCRs positively correlated with patch test score, significant at thresholds 8, 16 and 32 but not 4. Alopecia, a presumed autoimmune disease, was present in all patients, so the immune response of the patients might differ from that of healthy individuals. After repeated subsampling, changes were observed in the strength of the expansion versus patch-test correlation and in the threshold at which the correlation became significant. The number of TCRs above 1 in 1000 frequency did not change with DPC sensitization; there was no evidence of global repertoire structure alterations. Significantly more large CDR3 similarity clusters were formed by expanded TCRs than by pre-sensitization or healthy control sets, consistent with antigen-driven responses.

This clonotype was recorded a few times. It lacks a known antigen. No base quality values were provided; no much bigger clone lies one nucleotide off. Libraries came from RACE. Sequenced on a NextSeq 500. During library preparation, unique molecular identifiers were attached to individual cDNA molecules so that TCRs could be counted quantitatively and reproducibly. Both TCR alpha and TCR beta chains were sequenced from each blood RNA sample. Per the authors' processing: A median of around 96,000 TCRs per sample was observed, with a range of 23,224 to 690,600. V, J and CDR3 annotation of the TCR reads was carried out using the Decombinator software suite. For PS versus PT1 abundance plots, all samples were subsampled to the same number of TCRs (28,000). TCRs were defined as expanded if absent before sensitization and observed at least eight times at the 2-week time point. TCRdb took the public reads, trimmed them with fastp at Q25, ran MiXCR for clone calling and kept in-frame beta chains. Each CDR3 protein gets just one entry, which takes the most common genes and DNA from the rows behind it. These V and J calls are TCRdb output, not the study's own analysis. Recorded for this sample are roughly 200,000 distinct CDR3 sequences; about a fifth of them occurred a single time. The top ten clones comprise about 6.7% of the sample.

What the time point label conveys for this sample: patch test 1, 2 weeks after DPC sensitization. The label giving this sample's treatment or condition can be read as: therapeutic diphenylcyclopropenone sensitization with weekly scalp DPC. At each patch-test visit, blood was drawn before the patch test was applied. Eligible patients were aged 18 to 70, diagnosed with alopecia, deemed suitable for DPC therapy, and excluded if pregnant. Total RNA was extracted from unfractionated whole blood collected in Tempus Blood RNA tubes. From the germline V gene, CDR1 is MDHEN and CDR2 is SYDVKM. The CDR3 starts with the cysteine, ends with the phenylalanine, and has 15 residues. Only the CDR3 DNA stays, 45 bases, in frame from base 1. The junction shows trimming of 1 base on V and 5 bases on J, plus 12 bases between the germline ends.

The origin of this receptor is a woman aged 50 to 60 with alopecia areata. Some clones in this sample may be carry-over from other donors' samples. Specimen: whole blood, collected in connection with sensitization to the hapten diphenylcyclopropenone (DPC). The chain is assembled from TRBV28 and TRBJ2-1; confidence is insufficient to name the D gene. For the CDR3, the sequence is CASSLYRRRDNEQFF. The base sequence is TGTGCCAGCAGTTTATATCGCCGTCGCGACAATGAGCAGTTCTTC. Supplemented by the reference TRBV28 and TRBJ2-1 proteins around the CDR3, the complete variable domain is DVKVTQSSRYLVKRTGEKVFLECVQDMDHENMFWYRQDPGLGLRLIYFSYDVKMKEKGDIPEGYSVSREKKERFSLILESASTNQTSMYLCASSLYRRRDNEQFFGPGTRLTVL.